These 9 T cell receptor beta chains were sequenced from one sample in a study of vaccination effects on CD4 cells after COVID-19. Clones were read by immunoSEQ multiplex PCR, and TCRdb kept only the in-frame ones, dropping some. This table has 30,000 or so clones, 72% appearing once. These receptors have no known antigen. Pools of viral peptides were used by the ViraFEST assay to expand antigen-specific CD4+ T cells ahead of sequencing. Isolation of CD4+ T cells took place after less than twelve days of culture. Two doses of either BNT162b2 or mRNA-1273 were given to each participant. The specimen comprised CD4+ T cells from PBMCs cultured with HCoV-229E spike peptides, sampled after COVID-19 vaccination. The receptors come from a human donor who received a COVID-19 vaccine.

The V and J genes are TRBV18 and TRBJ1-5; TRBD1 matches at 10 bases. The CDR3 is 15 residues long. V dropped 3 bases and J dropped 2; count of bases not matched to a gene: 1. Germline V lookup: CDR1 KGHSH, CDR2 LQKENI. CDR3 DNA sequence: TGTGCCAGCTCACCGGGGACAGGGGGCAATCAGCCCCAGCATTTT. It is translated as CASSPGTGGNQPQHF.

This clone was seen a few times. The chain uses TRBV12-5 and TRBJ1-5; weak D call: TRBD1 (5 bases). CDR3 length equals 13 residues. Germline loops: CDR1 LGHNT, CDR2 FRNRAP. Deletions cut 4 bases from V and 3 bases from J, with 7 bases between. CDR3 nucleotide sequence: TGTGCTAGTGGTTGGGGGAACAATCAGCCCCAGCATTTT. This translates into CASGWGNNQPQHF.

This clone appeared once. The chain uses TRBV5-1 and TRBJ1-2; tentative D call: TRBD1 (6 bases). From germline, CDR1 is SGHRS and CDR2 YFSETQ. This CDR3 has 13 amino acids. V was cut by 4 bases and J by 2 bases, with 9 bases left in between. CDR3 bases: TGCGCCAGCAGCCCCGACAGGAACTATGGCTACACCTTC. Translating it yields CASSPDRNYGYTF.

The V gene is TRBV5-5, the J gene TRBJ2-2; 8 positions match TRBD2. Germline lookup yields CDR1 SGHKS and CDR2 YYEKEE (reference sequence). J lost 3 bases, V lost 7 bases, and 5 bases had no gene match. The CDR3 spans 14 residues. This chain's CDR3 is CASAREGYTGELFF. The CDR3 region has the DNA TGTGCCAGCGCCCGGGAGGGATACACCGGGGAGCTGTTTTTT.

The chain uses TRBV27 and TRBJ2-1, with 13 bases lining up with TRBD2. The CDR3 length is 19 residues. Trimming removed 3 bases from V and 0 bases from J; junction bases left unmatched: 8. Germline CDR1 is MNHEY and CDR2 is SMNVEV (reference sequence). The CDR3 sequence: CASSFRQGLAGRSYNEQFF. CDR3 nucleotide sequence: TGTGCCAGCAGTTTCAGACAGGGACTAGCGGGGCGCTCCTACAATGAGCAGTTCTTC.

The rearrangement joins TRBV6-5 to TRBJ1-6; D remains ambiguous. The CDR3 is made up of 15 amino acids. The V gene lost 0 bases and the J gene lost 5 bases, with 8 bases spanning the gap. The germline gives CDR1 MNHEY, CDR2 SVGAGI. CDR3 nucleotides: TGTGCCAGCAGTTACTCGACGGGAGATAATTCACCCCTCCACTTT. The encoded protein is CASSYSTGDNSPLHF.

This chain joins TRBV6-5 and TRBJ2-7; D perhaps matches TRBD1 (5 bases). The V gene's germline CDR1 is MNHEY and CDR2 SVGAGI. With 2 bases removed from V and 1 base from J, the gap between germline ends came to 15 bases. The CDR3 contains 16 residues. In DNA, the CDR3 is TGTGCCAGCAGTTACGGGGATAACAGGTTTTCCTACGAGCAGTACTTC. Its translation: CASSYGDNRFSYEQYF.

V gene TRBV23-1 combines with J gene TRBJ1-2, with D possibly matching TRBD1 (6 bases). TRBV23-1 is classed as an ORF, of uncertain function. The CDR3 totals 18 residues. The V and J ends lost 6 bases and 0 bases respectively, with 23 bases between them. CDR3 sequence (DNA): TGCGCCAGCAGCCAAAGGACAGCCTCAAGCTACCCTAACTATGGCTACACCTTC. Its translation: CASSQRTASSYPNYGYTF.

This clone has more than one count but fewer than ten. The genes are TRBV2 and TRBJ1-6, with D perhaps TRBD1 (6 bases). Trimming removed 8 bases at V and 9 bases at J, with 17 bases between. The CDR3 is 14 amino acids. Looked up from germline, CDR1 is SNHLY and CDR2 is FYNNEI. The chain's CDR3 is CASGGQQKASPLHF. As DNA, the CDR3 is TGTGCCAGCGGCGGACAGCAGAAAGCTTCACCCCTCCACTTT.